The clone carrying this T cell receptor beta chain was recorded a few times. The antigen is not known. The authors sorted CD4+ naive, central memory, regulatory and stem cell-like memory cells via CD45RO/CCR7/CD25/CD127/CD95/CD27. Sorting gave populations that all exceeded 95% purity. Germline V gene lookup returns CDR1 LGHNA and CDR2 YNFKEQ. The V and J ends lost 2 bases and 1 base, in that order; junction bases with no gene match: 13. The CDR3 totals 19 residues. TCRB transcripts that were expressed got sequenced, as all of the isolated RNA had been reverse transcribed. TCRdb's copy holds only in-frame clones and misses some; the assay was immunoSEQ multiplex PCR. The sample lists a few hundred thousand clones, 14% seen once, with under 0.02% in the top ten. This entry belongs to a study of beta chain features in type 1 diabetes. The study's findings and limits: All four CD4+ subsets from Type 1 diabetes patients carried moderately but significantly shorter TCRB CDR3s.

The chain combines TRBV4-2 with TRBJ2-5; 10 nucleotides agree with TRBD2. Specimen: naive CD4+ T cells from blood. The TCR was taken from a young man with type 1 diabetes. The DNA for the CDR3 is TGTGCCAGCAGCCAATGGCGGACTAGCGGAGCAGGGGTCCAAGAGACCCAGTACTTC. Amino acids: CASSQWRTSGAGVQETQYF.